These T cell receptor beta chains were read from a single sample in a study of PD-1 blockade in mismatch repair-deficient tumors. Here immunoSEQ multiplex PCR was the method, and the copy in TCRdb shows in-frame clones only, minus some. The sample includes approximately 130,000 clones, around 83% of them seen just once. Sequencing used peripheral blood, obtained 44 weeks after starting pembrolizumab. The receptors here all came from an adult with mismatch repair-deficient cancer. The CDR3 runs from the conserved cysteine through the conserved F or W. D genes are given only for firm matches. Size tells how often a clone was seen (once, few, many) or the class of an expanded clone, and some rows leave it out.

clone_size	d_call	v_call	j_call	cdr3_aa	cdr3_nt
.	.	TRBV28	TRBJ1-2	CASSLYSGTYGYTF	TGTGCCAGCAGTTTATACTCAGGGACCTATGGCTACACCTTC
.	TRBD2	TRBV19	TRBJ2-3	CASSRDYGTDTQYF	TGTGCCAGTAGCCGGGACTACGGCACAGATACGCAGTATTTT
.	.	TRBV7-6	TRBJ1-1	CASSSPGGANTEAFF	TGTGCCAGCAGTTCCCCCGGGGGGGCGAACACTGAAGCTTTCTTT
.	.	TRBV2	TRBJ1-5	CASSEAPIQPQHF	TGTGCCAGCAGTGAAGCTCCGATTCAGCCCCAGCATTTT
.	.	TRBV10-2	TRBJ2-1	CASSSTSFYLGFF	TGCGCCAGCAGTTCGACTAGTTTTTATTTGGGGTTCTTC
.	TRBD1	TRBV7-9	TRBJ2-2	CASSPRQGANTGELFF	TGTGCCAGCAGCCCGAGACAGGGGGCGAACACCGGGGAGCTGTTTTTT
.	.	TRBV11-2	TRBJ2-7	CASSPEEGLIYEQYF	TGTGCCAGCAGCCCGGAAGAGGGTTTGATCTACGAGCAGTACTTC
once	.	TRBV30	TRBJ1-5	CAWSSESSNQPQHF	TGTGCCTGGAGTTCCGAGAGTAGCAATCAGCCCCAGCATTTT
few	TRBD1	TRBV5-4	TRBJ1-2	CASSGDRDYGYTF	TGTGCCAGCAGCGGGGACAGGGACTATGGCTACACCTTC
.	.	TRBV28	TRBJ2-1	CASSLYLEAAREQFF	TGTGCCAGCAGTTTGTACTTGGAGGCCGCACGGGAGCAGTTCTTC
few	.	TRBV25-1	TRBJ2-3	CASSVSDTQYF	TGTGCCAGCAGTGTCAGTGATACGCAGTATTTT
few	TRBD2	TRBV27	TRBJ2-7	CASRGLAGAFEQYF	TGTGCCAGCAGGGGACTAGCGGGAGCTTTCGAGCAGTACTTC